One and the same sample provided the 16 T cell receptor beta chains below, sequenced in a study of molecular identifiers for immune sequencing clone quantification. TCRdb reanalysed the PCR reads using MiXCR and keeps one entry per CDR3 protein. This sample has some 91,000 distinct CDR3 sequences, with 20% to 25% found just once. Specimen: naive CD8+ T cells from blood, with Jurkat cell RNA spiked in. Subset: FACS-sorted CD8+CD4-CCR7+CD45RA+ naive T cells. The receptors were gathered from a human donor in good health. Some libraries in this study had Jurkat cell RNA spiked in.

This clonotype came up many times. The J gene is TRBJ1-5, the V gene TRBV20-1; D is perhaps TRBD1 (5 bases). CDR3 length: 16 amino acids. Germline CDR1 DFQATT, CDR2 SNEGSKA (reference sequence). V lost 5 bases to trimming and J lost 2 bases, with 19 bases between them. Written as DNA, the CDR3 is TGCAGTGCTGCCGGGACCCCTCTCGGAGGCAATCAGCCCCAGCATTTT. Its protein product is CSAAGTPLGGNQPQHF.

The chain couples TRBV5-1 to TRBJ2-3; D might be TRBD1 (7 bases). CDR1 is SGHRS, CDR2 YFSETQ, per germline. The CDR3 has 15 residues. V was cut by 3 bases and J by 0 bases, with 11 bases left in between. DNA of the CDR3: TGCGCCAGCAGCTCGGGGGACAGAAGCACAGATACGCAGTATTTT. Residues: CASSSGDRSTDTQYF.

This clonotype has a count of ten or more. The chain carries TRBV29-1 and TRBJ2-3; D might be TRBD2 (6 bases). The CDR3 loop spans 15 amino acids. Per germline, CDR1 SQVTM and CDR2 ANQGSEA. V lost 0 bases, J lost 0 bases, and 10 bases lay in between. The CDR3, as DNA: TGCAGCGTTGAAGATCACGGGACTAGCACAGATACGCAGTATTTT. It translates to CSVEDHGTSTDTQYF.

This clonotype was counted a few times. The chain employs TRBV15 and TRBJ1-2; D possibly corresponds to TRBD1 (6 bases). The CDR3 is 15 residues long. Germline CDR1 reads LNHNV; CDR2 reads YYDKDF (reference sequence). The germline V and J ends were trimmed by 0 bases and 2 bases, with 10 bases remaining between them. The CDR3 loop is CATSRDRTENYGYTF. CDR3 nucleotides: TGTGCCACCAGCAGAGATCGGACAGAGAACTATGGCTACACCTTC.

The chain employs TRBV4-3 and TRBJ2-3; 10 bases are a match to TRBD2. J lost 1 base, V lost 10 bases, and 8 bases had no gene match. The CDR3 extends over 15 amino acids. Per germline, CDR1 LGHNA and CDR2 YSLEER. The CDR3, as DNA: TGCGCCACCCGCCAGCTAGCGGGGGGCACAGATACGCAGTATTTT. The encoded protein is CATRQLAGGTDTQYF.

This clonotype was observed many times. The chain employs TRBV11-2 and TRBJ2-1; maybe TRBD1 (6 bases). This CDR3 is built from 17 residues. CDR1 and CDR2 from the germline V gene are SGHAT and FQNNGV. Trimming stripped 1 base from V and 7 bases from J, with 20 bases between. CDR3 amino acids: CASSLGPGDPRRNEQFF. CDR3 nucleotide sequence: TGTGCCAGCAGCTTAGGGCCAGGGGACCCCCGAAGGAATGAGCAGTTCTTC.

The sample holds many counts of this clonotype. The V gene is TRBV27, the J gene TRBJ1-5; maybe TRBD1 (6 bases). This CDR3 spans 13 amino acids. The V gene's germline CDR1 is MNHEY and CDR2 SMNVEV (reference sequence). V was trimmed by 6 bases and J by 9 bases, leaving 15 bases between them. CDR3 loop: CASSPIQGSPQHF. The CDR3 region has the DNA TGTGCCAGCAGCCCCATTCAGGGGTCGCCCCAGCATTTT.

At least ten counts were recorded for this clonotype. The rearrangement joins TRBV5-6 to TRBJ2-7, with 10 bases lining up with TRBD1. The V segment lost 4 bases and the J segment 3 bases; nucleotides outside the gene matches: 4. Germline CDR1 is SGHDT and CDR2 is YYEEEE. The CDR3 has 14 amino acids. CDR3 sequence (DNA): TGTGCCAGCAGCCCGGGACAGGGGTACTACGAGCAGTACTTC. The encoded protein is CASSPGQGYYEQYF.

This clonotype was counted ten times or more. The chain carries TRBV5-5 and TRBJ1-1; D is perhaps TRBD1 (5 bases). Trimming removed 4 bases at V and 5 bases at J, with 15 bases between. CDR1 is SGHKS, CDR2 YYEKEE, per germline (reference sequence). This CDR3 region has 14 residues. CDR3 protein: CASSPRWGSTEAFF. CDR3 nucleotide sequence: TGTGCCAGCAGCCCTCGGTGGGGGTCTACTGAAGCTTTCTTT.

Comments on this clonotype: This could be a read error, since a much larger clone is one nucleotide away. The rearrangement joins TRBV10-3 to TRBJ1-1; D perhaps matches TRBD1 (5 bases). The germline CDR1 and CDR2 sequences are ENHRY and SYGVKD. The CDR3 has 15 amino acids. CDR3 in amino acids: CAISESDGTGTGAFF. DNA for the CDR3: TGTGCCATCAGTGAGTCTGACGGGACTGGCACTGGAGCTTTCTTT.

This clonotype has a count of ten or more. The chain has TRBV24-1 and TRBJ2-7, with 10 bases identical to TRBD2. Germline lookup yields CDR1 KGHDR and CDR2 SFDVKD. V gave up 11 bases and J gave up 0 bases; unmatched junction bases: 12. The CDR3 contains 16 residues. CDR3 sequence: CARNEAGGPPSYEQYF. CDR3 nucleotides: TGTGCCAGGAACGAAGCGGGAGGGCCCCCCTCCTACGAGCAGTACTTC.

The rearrangement joins TRBV23-1 to TRBJ2-6; D is ambiguous. TRBV23-1 is assigned to the ORF class and has an uncertain function. The CDR3 loop spans 17 amino acids. Trimming left V 3 bases short and J 6 bases short, with 18 bases between. CDR3 in DNA: TGCGCCAGCAGTCATCCCGCCTGCCTCCCTGAGGCCAACGTCCTGACTTTC. This gives the protein CASSHPACLPEANVLTF.

This clonotype appeared a few times. The genes are TRBV12-3 or TRBV12-4 and TRBJ1-2; D gene ambiguous. Trimming left V 0 bases short and J 1 base short, with 15 bases between. The CDR3 has 17 residues. The CDR3, as DNA: TGTGCCAGCAGTTTAGCGGATAGCGGACCTTATAACTATGGCTACACCTTC. Translation: CASSLADSGPYNYGYTF.

This clonotype showed up many times. The V call is TRBV20-1, the J call TRBJ2-4; D might be TRBD1 (6 bases). V was trimmed by 5 bases and J by 0 bases, leaving 11 bases between them. The CDR3 is 14 amino acids. Germline V gene lookup returns CDR1 DFQATT and CDR2 SNEGSKA (reference sequence). The CDR3 is CSAPAGVAKNIQYF. The CDR3 DNA is TGCAGTGCTCCCGCAGGGGTAGCCAAAAACATTCAGTACTTC.

This clonotype was recorded at least ten times. The gene calls are TRBV28 and TRBJ2-3; 7 bases map to TRBD1. CDR1 and CDR2 (germline): MDHEN, SYDVKM. V dropped 1 base and J dropped 2; count of bases not matched to a gene: 6. The CDR3 sequence is 16 residues long. CDR3 in amino acids: CASSLLRGPTTDTQYF. The CDR3 DNA is TGTGCCAGCAGTTTATTAAGGGGGCCGACCACAGATACGCAGTATTTT. Looking up the rest from reference TRBV28 and TRBJ2-3 gives the full variable domain: DVKVTQSSRYLVKRTGEKVFLECVQDMDHENMFWYRQDPGLGLRLIYFSYDVKMKEKGDIPEGYSVSREKKERFSLILESASTNQTSMYLCASSLLRGPTTDTQYFGPGTRLTVL.

This clonotype was counted many times. The V and J genes are TRBV18 and TRBJ2-3; D not resolved. Germline loops: CDR1 KGHSH, CDR2 LQKENI. V was trimmed by 0 bases and J by 2 bases, leaving 6 bases between them. This CDR3 comprises 14 residues. In nucleotides, the CDR3 is TGTGCCAGCTCACCACCGGCAAACACAGATACGCAGTATTTT. Amino acids: CASSPPANTDTQYF.